A selection of T cell receptor beta chains follows, all from one sample in a study of blood T cell repertoires in COVID-19. TCRdb keeps only in-frame clones here, not all; method: immunoSEQ multiplex PCR. The table includes a few hundred thousand clones, about 91% detected once. The sequenced material came from peripheral blood. The receptors derive from a woman between 55 and 75 years old with acute or convalescent COVID-19. Both conserved end residues are trimmed from each CDR3. The D gene is left open where the match is weak.

d_call j_call v_call cdr3_aa
TRBD1 TRBJ1-2 TRBV7-9 ASSLRQGAGYGYT
TRBD2 TRBJ2-3 TRBV27 ASASGAVDTQY
. TRBJ2-1 TRBV5-1 ASRSSYNEQF
TRBD1 TRBJ2-4 TRBV19 ATLAGTGRSGNIQY
. TRBJ1-5 TRBV11-1 ASSWGGDQPQH
TRBD2 TRBJ2-1 TRBV11-3 ASSLVRPGLAGVEQF
. TRBJ1-2 TRBV6-1 ASSDSGLYGYT
. TRBJ2-7 TRBV20-1 SAHGGYEQY
TRBD2 TRBJ2-2 TRBV2 ASSPTSGGSGELF
. TRBJ1-3 TRBV5-5 ASSLVGAAGNTIY
. TRBJ2-2 TRBV12-5 ASGLNTGELF
TRBD2 TRBJ2-7 TRBV6-1 ASSEIPGLGGYEQY
TRBD1 TRBJ2-1 TRBV7-9 ASSGRGLNEQF
. TRBJ1-5 TRBV18 ASSPEGTAYQPQH
. TRBJ2-5 TRBV28 ASSFGRQTQY
TRBD1 TRBJ1-1 TRBV7-2 ASSLAVGVGTGAEAF
TRBD1 TRBJ1-2 TRBV29-1 SVASGQNYGYT